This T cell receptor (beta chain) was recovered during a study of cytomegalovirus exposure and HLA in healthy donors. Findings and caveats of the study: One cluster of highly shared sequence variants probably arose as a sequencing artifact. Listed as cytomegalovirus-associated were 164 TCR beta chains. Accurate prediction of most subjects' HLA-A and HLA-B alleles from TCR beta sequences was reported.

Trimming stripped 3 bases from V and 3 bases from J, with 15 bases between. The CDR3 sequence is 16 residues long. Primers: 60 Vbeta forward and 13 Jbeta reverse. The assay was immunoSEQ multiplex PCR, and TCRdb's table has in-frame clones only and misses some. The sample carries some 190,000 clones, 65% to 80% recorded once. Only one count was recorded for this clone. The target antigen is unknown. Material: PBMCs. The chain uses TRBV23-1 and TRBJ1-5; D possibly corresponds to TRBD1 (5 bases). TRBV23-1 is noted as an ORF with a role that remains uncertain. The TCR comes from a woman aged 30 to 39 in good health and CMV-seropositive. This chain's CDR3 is CASSQSPGGVNQPQHF. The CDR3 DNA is TGCGCCAGCAGTCAGTCCCCCGGGGGTGTCAATCAGCCCCAGCATTTT.